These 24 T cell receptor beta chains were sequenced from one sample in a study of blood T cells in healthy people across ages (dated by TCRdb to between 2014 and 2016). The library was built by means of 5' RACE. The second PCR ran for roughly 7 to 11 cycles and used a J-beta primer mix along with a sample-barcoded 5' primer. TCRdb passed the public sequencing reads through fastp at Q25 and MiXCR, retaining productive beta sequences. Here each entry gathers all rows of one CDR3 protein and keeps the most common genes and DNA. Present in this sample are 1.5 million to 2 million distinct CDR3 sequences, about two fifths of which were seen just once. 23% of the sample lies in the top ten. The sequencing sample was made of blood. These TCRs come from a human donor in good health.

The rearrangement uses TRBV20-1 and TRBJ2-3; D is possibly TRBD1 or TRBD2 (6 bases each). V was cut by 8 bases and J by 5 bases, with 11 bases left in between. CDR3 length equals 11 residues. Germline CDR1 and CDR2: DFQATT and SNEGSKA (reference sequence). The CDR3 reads CSSEGEDTQYF. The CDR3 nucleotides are TGCAGTTCGGAGGGGGAAGATACGCAGTATTTT.

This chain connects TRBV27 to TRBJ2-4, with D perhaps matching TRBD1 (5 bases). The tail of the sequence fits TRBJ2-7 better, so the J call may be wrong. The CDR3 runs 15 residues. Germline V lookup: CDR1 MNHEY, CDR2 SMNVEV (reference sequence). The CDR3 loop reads CASSPNTGPFYEQYF. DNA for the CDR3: TGTGCCAGCAGTCCTAATACAGGTCCTTTTTACGAGCAGTACTTC.

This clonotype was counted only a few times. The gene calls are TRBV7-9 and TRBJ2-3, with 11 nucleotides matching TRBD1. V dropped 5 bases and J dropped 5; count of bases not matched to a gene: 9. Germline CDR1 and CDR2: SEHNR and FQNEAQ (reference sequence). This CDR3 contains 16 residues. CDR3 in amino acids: CASSPPDRGRKDTQYF. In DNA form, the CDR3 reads TGTGCCAGCAGCCCTCCGGACAGGGGGCGCAAAGATACGCAGTATTTT. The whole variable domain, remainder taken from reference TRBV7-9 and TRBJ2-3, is DTGVSQNPRHKITKRGQNVTFRCDPISEHNRLYWYRQTLGQGPEFLTYFQNEAQLEKSRLLSDRFSAERPKGSFSTLEIQRTEQGDSAMYLCASSPPDRGRKDTQYFGPGTRLTVL.

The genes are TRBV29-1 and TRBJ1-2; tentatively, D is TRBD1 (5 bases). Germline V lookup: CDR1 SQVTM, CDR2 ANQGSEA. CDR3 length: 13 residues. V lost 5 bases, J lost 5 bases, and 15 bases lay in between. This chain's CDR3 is CSVFREVGYGYTF. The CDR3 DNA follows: TGCAGCGTTTTCAGGGAGGTAGGGTATGGCTACACCTTC.

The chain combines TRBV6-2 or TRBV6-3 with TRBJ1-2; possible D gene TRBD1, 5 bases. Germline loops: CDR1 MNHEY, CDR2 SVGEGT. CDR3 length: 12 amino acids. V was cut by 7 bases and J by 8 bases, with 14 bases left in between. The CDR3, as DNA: TGTGCCAGCACCCAGGGACTTGTGGGCTACACCTTC. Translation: CASTQGLVGYTF.

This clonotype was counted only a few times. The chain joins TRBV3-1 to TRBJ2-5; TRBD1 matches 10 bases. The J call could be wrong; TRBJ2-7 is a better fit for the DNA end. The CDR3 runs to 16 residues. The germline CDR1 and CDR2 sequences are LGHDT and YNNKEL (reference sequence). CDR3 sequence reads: CASSQEGQGVYYEQYF. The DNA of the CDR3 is TGTGCCAGCAGCCAAGAAGGACAGGGGGTCTACTACGAGCAGTACTTC.

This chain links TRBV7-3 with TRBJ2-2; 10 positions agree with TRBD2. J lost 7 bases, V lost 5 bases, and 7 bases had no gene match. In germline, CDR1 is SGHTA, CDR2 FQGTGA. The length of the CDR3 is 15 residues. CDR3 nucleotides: TGTGCCAGCAGCCCAAGCGGGGGGGCCAGCGGGGAGCTGTTTTTT. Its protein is CASSPSGGASGELFF.

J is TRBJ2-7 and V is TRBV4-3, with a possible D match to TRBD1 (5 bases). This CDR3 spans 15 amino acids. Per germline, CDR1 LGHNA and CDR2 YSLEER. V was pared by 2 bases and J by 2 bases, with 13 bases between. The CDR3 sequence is CASSQMSGSPYEQYF. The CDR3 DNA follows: TGCGCCAGCAGCCAAATGTCAGGGTCCCCCTACGAGCAGTACTTC.

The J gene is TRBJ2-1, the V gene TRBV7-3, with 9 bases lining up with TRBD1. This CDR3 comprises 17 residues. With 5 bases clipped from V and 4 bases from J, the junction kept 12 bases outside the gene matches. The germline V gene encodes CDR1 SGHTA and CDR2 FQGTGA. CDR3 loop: CASSLRPGTGSYNEQFF. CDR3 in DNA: TGTGCCAGCAGCCTCCGACCCGGGACAGGGTCTTACAATGAGCAGTTCTTC.

CDR3 protein: CSARADRAYEQYF. Here the CDR3 DNA reads TGCAGTGCTAGAGCGGACAGGGCCTACGAGCAGTACTTC. This sequence joins TRBV20-1 and TRBJ2-7; 8 bases agree with TRBD1. The CDR3 length is 13 residues. Losses at the gene ends were 1 base for V and 2 bases for J; bases not matched to a gene: 1. The germline gives CDR1 DFQATT, CDR2 SNEGSKA (reference sequence).

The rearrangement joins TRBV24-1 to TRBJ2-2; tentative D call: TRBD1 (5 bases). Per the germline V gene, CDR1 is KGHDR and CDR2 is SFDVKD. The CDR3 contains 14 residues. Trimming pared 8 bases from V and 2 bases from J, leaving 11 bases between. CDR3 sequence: CATKDTLNTGELFF. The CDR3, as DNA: TGTGCCACCAAGGACACCCTCAACACCGGGGAGCTGTTTTTT.

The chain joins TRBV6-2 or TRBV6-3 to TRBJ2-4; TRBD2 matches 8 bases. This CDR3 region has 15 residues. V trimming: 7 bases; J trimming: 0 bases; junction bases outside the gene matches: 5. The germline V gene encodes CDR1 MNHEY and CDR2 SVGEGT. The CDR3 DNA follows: TGTGCCAGCACCTACGGGGGGGCAGCCAAAAACATTCAGTACTTC. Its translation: CASTYGGAAKNIQYF.

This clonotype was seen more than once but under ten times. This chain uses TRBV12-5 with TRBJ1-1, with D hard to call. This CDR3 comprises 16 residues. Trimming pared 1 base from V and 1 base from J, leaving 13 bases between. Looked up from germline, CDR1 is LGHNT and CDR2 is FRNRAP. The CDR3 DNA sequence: TGTGCTAGTGGTTTGGGTTCTCACCGGGGGAACACTGAAGCTTTCTTT. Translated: CASGLGSHRGNTEAFF.

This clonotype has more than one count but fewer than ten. Here the CDR3 reads CASSYAGGDEQFF. In DNA form, the CDR3 reads TGCGCCAGCAGCTATGCGGGGGGAGATGAGCAGTTCTTC. The rearrangement uses TRBV5-1 and TRBJ2-1; TRBD2 agrees at 8 bases. Trimming took 3 bases from V and 8 from J; bases not matched to a gene: 4. Per the germline V gene, CDR1 is SGHRS and CDR2 is YFSETQ. The CDR3 totals 13 residues.

The CDR3 DNA is TGTGCCAGCAGTTTGGGCAGGAGCCACGGCTACACCTTC. Translating gives CASSLGRSHGYTF. The V gene is TRBV12-3 or TRBV12-4, the J gene TRBJ1-2; D unresolved. Trimming pared 3 bases from V and 8 bases from J, leaving 13 bases between. The CDR3 covers 13 residues.

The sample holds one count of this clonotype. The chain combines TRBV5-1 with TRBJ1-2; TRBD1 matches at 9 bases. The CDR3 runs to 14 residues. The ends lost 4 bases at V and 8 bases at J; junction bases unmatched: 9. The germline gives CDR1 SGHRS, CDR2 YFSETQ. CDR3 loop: CASSAGQGKEGYTF. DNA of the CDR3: TGCGCCAGCAGCGCAGGACAGGGGAAGGAAGGCTACACCTTC.

The CDR3 protein is CASRRRGLYEKLFF. The CDR3 bases are TGTGCCAGCAGACGTAGGGGGCTCTATGAAAAACTGTTTTTT. The chain uses TRBV28 and TRBJ1-4; TRBD1 matches at 7 bases. Germline CDR1 and CDR2: MDHEN and SYDVKM. The V segment lost 6 bases and the J segment 6 bases; nucleotides outside the gene matches: 7. The CDR3 has 14 residues.

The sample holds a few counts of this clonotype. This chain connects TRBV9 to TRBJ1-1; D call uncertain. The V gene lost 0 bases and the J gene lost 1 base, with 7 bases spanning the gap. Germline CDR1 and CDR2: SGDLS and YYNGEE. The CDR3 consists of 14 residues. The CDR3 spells CASSVVTENTEAFF. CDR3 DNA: TGTGCCAGCAGCGTAGTCACGGAGAACACTGAAGCTTTCTTT.

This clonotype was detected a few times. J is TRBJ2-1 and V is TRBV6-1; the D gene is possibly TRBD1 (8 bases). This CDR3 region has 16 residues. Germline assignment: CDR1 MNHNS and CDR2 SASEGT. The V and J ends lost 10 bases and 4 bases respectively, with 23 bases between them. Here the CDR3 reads CAISGGRGDRYNEQFF. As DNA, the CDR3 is TGTGCCATCTCCGGGGGCCGGGGGGACAGGTACAATGAGCAGTTCTTC.

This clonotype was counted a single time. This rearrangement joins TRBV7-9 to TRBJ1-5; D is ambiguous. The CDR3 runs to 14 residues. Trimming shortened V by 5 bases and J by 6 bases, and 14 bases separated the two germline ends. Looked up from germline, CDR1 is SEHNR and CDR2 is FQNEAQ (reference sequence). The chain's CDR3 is CASSPGQSFQPQHF. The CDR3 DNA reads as TGTGCCAGCAGCCCTGGGCAGTCGTTTCAGCCCCAGCATTTT.

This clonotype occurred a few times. The CDR3: CAISDGAGQPLGQFF. CDR3 nucleotide sequence: TGTGCCATCAGTGATGGGGCGGGACAGCCCTTAGGGCAGTTCTTC. The J gene is TRBJ2-1, the V gene TRBV10-3; D is possibly TRBD1 (7 bases). The CDR3 is 15 residues long. Germline V gene lookup returns CDR1 ENHRY and CDR2 SYGVKD. Trimming shortened V by 3 bases and J by 12 bases, and 21 bases separated the two germline ends.

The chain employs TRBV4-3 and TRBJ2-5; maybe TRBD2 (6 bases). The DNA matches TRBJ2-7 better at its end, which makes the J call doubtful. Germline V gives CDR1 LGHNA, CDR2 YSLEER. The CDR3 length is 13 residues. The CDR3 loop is CASSQGRDSEQYF. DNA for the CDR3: TGCGCCAGCAGCCAAGGGAGGGATAGCGAGCAGTACTTC.

CDR3 loop: CASSDKKGQGSWDTEAFF. As DNA, the CDR3 is TGTGCCAGCAGTGACAAGAAGGGGCAGGGTTCATGGGACACTGAAGCTTTCTTT. The chain links TRBV6-4 to TRBJ1-1, with a weak D call TRBD1 (5 bases). The V gene lost 2 bases and the J gene lost 3 bases, with 22 bases spanning the gap. The CDR3 extends over 18 amino acids. Looked up from germline, CDR1 is MRHNA and CDR2 is SNTAGT.

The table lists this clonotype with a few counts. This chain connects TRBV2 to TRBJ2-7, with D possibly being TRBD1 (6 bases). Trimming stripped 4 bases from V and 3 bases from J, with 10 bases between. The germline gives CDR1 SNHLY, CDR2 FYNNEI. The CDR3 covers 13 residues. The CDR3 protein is CASSGDTLYEQYF. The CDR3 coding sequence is TGTGCCAGCAGTGGGGACACTCTCTACGAGCAGTACTTC.